The clone carrying this T cell receptor (beta chain) was counted at least ten times. CDR1 and CDR2 (germline): WNHNN, SYGVQD (reference sequence). The CDR3 is 14 residues long. V gave up 3 bases and J gave up 6 bases, with 14 bases separating them. The PCR used 60 V beta and 13 J beta primers. Profiling relied on immunoSEQ multiplex PCR, and the TCRdb table lists in-frame clones only, not all of them. Found here are tens of thousands of clones, more than 75% of them singletons; the top ten hold over 8.5%. This specimen belongs to a study of glioma-infiltrating T cells after dendritic cell vaccination. The overall study: Glioblastoma patients came from Phase I and II dendritic cell vaccination trials.

The chain employs TRBV10-1 and TRBJ1-2; D unresolved. The sequenced sample was blood, obtained before dendritic cell vaccination. The receptor's source is a human donor with glioblastoma. CDR3 residues: CASSDQTLGNGYTF. CDR3 nucleotides: TGCGCCAGCAGTGACCAGACACTTGGTAATGGCTACACCTTC.